The next 29 T cell receptor beta chains were all read from a single sample in a study of cytomegalovirus exposure and HLA in healthy donors. A multiplex PCR was run with 60 Vbeta primers and 13 Jbeta primers. Profiled with immunoSEQ multiplex PCR; TCRdb holds only in-frame clones, not every one. The table shows 250,000 or so clones, with around 90% occurring only once. The sequenced material came from PBMCs. The origin of the receptors is a girl aged 2-10 years in good health and CMV-seronegative.

The rearrangement uses TRBV27 and TRBJ2-4, with unresolved D. The CDR3 consists of 16 residues. V lost 0 bases and J lost 0, with 9 bases in between. CDR1 is MNHEY, CDR2 SMNVEV, per germline (reference sequence). The CDR3 reads CASSLSVILAKNIQYF. The CDR3 DNA sequence: TGTGCCAGCAGTTTATCAGTTATACTAGCCAAAAACATTCAGTACTTC.

In the case of this clone: One end of the junction is discordant with germline, which a read error may explain. The rearrangement links TRBV7-9 to TRBJ2-7; TRBD2 agrees at 9 bases. This CDR3 has 17 amino acids. The germline V gene encodes CDR1 SEHNR and CDR2 FQNEAQ (reference sequence). Here the CDR3 reads CSSSLGLSAGGPREQYF. CDR3 bases: TGTTCCAGCAGCTTAGGGCTCAGCGCGGGAGGGCCACGCGAGCAGTACTTC.

The rearrangement uses TRBV18 and TRBJ2-7, with D hard to call. V was pared by 3 bases and J by 2 bases, with 14 bases between. The CDR3 has 15 residues. Germline V gene lookup returns CDR1 KGHSH and CDR2 LQKENI. CDR3 sequence: CASSPWAEPAYEQYF. The CDR3 region has the DNA TGTGCCAGCTCACCGTGGGCTGAACCAGCCTACGAGCAGTACTTC.

This chain uses TRBV30 with TRBJ1-6; 8 bases are a match to TRBD1. Germline V CDR1 and CDR2: GTSNPN, SVGIG (reference sequence). The CDR3 extends over 14 amino acids. V was pared by 2 bases and J by 8 bases, with 5 bases of the junction left unmatched. CDR3 bases: TGTGCCTGGAGTCCCGGGACAGGTTATTCACCCCTCCACTTT. Protein product: CAWSPGTGYSPLHF.

The chain links TRBV7-9 to TRBJ1-3, with 7 positions matching TRBD1. CDR1 is SEHNR and CDR2 is FQNEAQ in the germline V gene (reference sequence). CDR3 size: 13 residues. V was clipped by 5 bases and J by 8 bases; unmatched bases: 6. CDR3 nucleotides: TGTGCCAGCAGCGGACAGGTTTCGGACACCATATATTTT. Its translation is CASSGQVSDTIYF.

The chain is built from TRBV29-1 and TRBJ2-5; no clear D. V gave up 4 bases and J gave up 4 bases, with 13 bases separating them. Per the germline V gene, CDR1 is SQVTM and CDR2 is ANQGSEA. The CDR3 is 13 residues long. The CDR3 region has the DNA TGCAGCGTTGTCTTCGGGTATCGAGAGACCCAGTACTTC. Encoded protein: CSVVFGYRETQYF.

This chain uses TRBV13 with TRBJ2-7, with D hard to call. The CDR3 consists of 13 residues. Germline assignment: CDR1 PRHDT and CDR2 FYEKMQ (reference sequence). Between the trimmed V and J ends, which lost 4 bases and 1 base, there was a span of 8 bases. The CDR3 DNA reads TGTGCCAGCAGCTCATTCCGGTCCTACGAGCAGTACTTC. It specifies CASSSFRSYEQYF.

The CDR3 sequence is CATMARGTDTQYF. Written as DNA, the CDR3 is TGTGCCACCATGGCACGGGGCACAGATACGCAGTATTTT. The chain employs TRBV19 and TRBJ2-3; no definite D call. V was pared by 10 bases and J by 1 base, with 12 bases between. The CDR3 has 13 residues. Looked up from germline, CDR1 is LNHDA and CDR2 is SQIVND (reference sequence).

V and J are TRBV5-4 and TRBJ2-2; 9 nucleotides agree with TRBD1. Trimming at V came to 4 bases and at J to 2 bases, leaving 6 bases not matched to a gene. The V gene's germline CDR1 is SGHNT and CDR2 YYREEE (reference sequence). The CDR3 contains 16 residues. The DNA for the CDR3 is TGTGCCAGCAGCCCCCGGGACAGGGTTAACACCGGGGAGCTGTTTTTT. It is translated as CASSPRDRVNTGELFF.

This clone was counted between two and nine times. V gene TRBV10-3 combines with J gene TRBJ2-7; 7 bases are a match to TRBD1. CDR3 size: 15 residues. With 0 bases clipped from V and 4 bases from J, the junction kept 6 bases outside the gene matches. Germline V gene sequence: CDR1 ENHRY, CDR2 SYGVKD. The CDR3 bases are TGTGCCATCAGTGAGTCTCGGGACAGAATGTACGAGCAGTACTTC. Protein sequence: CAISESRDRMYEQYF.

This clone was found once. This chain links TRBV10-3 with TRBJ2-5, with TRBD2 identical over 12 bases. CDR1 ENHRY and CDR2 SYGVKD come from the germline V gene. With 6 bases clipped from V and 5 bases from J, the junction kept 7 bases outside the gene matches. The length of the CDR3 is 15 residues. CDR3 region: CAIRETSGSPETQYF. The CDR3 nucleotides read TGTGCCATCAGAGAGACTAGCGGGAGCCCGGAGACCCAGTACTTC.

The chain recombines TRBV30 with TRBJ2-5, with TRBD2 matching over 7 bases. V dropped 2 bases and J dropped 5; count of bases not matched to a gene: 8. The germline gives CDR1 GTSNPN, CDR2 SVGIG (reference sequence). This CDR3 has 14 amino acids. The CDR3 DNA sequence: TGTGCCTGGAGTCCCCCAGCGGGGCGTGAGACCCAGTACTTC. Translation: CAWSPPAGRETQYF. The full variable domain, in which reference TRBV30 and TRBJ2-5 provide the parts outside the CDR3, is SQTIHQWPATLVQPVGSPLSLECTVEGTSNPNLYWYRQAAGRGLQLLFYSVGIGQISSEVPQNLSASRPQDRQFILSSKKLLLSDSGFYLCAWSPPAGRETQYFGPGTRLLVL.

The J gene is TRBJ1-4, the V gene TRBV5-8; no reliable D call. The V gene lost 2 bases and the J gene lost 8 bases, with 13 bases spanning the gap. The CDR3 extends over 14 amino acids. Germline CDR1 and CDR2: SGHTS and YDEGEE. Here the CDR3 reads CASSLGLTGEKLFF. The CDR3 coding sequence is TGTGCCAGCAGCTTAGGTCTTACGGGGGAAAAACTGTTTTTT. Full variable domain (remainder filled in from reference TRBV5-8 and TRBJ1-4): EAGVTQSPTHLIKTRGQQATLRCSPISGHTSVYWYQQALGLGLQFLLWYDEGEERNRGNFPPRFSGRQFPNYSSELNVNALELEDSALYLCASSLGLTGEKLFFGSGTQLSVL.

The chain couples TRBV10-3 to TRBJ1-5, with D possibly TRBD1 on 6 matching bases. This CDR3 is 17 amino acids long. Germline CDR1 ENHRY, CDR2 SYGVKD. The V gene lost 8 bases and the J gene lost 0 bases, with 20 bases spanning the gap. CDR3 amino acids: CAIGTKTGMDSNQPQHF. DNA for the CDR3: TGTGCCATCGGCACAAAAACAGGGATGGATAGCAATCAGCCCCAGCATTTT.

The CDR3 loop is CASSQEPLTYNEQFF. CDR3 in DNA: TGCGCCAGCAGTCAGGAGCCCCTGACCTACAATGAGCAGTTCTTC. The chain carries TRBV23-1 and TRBJ2-1; D is undetermined. TRBV23-1 is classed as an ORF, of uncertain function. V lost 3 bases, J lost 2 bases, and 11 bases lay in between. The CDR3 covers 15 residues.

The chain carries TRBV5-1 and TRBJ2-2; D may be TRBD1 (6 bases). Germline V lookup: CDR1 SGHRS, CDR2 YFSETQ. Deletions cut 4 bases from V and 4 bases from J, with 11 bases between. The CDR3 consists of 14 residues. The CDR3 DNA is TGCGCCAGCAGCCCGACAGGTTCCACCGGGGAGCTGTTTTTT. Translation gives CASSPTGSTGELFF. Full variable domain (remainder filled in from reference TRBV5-1 and TRBJ2-2): KAGVTQTPRYLIKTRGQQVTLSCSPISGHRSVSWYQQTPGQGLQFLFEYFSETQRNKGNFPGRFSGRQFSNSRSEMNVSTLELGDSALYLCASSPTGSTGELFFGEGSRLTVL.

CDR3 coding DNA: TGTGCCAGCAGTGTACTAGCGGGGGGGCCAGGGAGCGATGAGCAGTTCTTC. It yields the protein CASSVLAGGPGSDEQFF. The chain recombines TRBV2 with TRBJ2-1; 13 bases agree with TRBD2. Trimming removed 4 bases from V and 8 bases from J; junction bases left unmatched: 11. Germline V gene sequence: CDR1 SNHLY, CDR2 FYNNEI. The CDR3 spans 17 residues.

V and J are TRBV30 and TRBJ1-1; D ambiguous. Trimming shortened V by 2 bases and J by 6 bases, and 16 bases separated the two germline ends. There are 14 residues in the CDR3. The V gene's germline CDR1 is GTSNPN and CDR2 SVGIG (reference sequence). The CDR3 loop reads CAWSSKTYRPEAFF. CDR3 bases: TGTGCCTGGAGTTCGAAGACATATCGTCCTGAAGCTTTCTTT.

J is TRBJ2-1 and V is TRBV6-1, with a weak D call TRBD2 (6 bases). The CDR3 loop spans 14 amino acids. Trimming removed 3 bases at V and 10 bases at J, with 16 bases between. The germline CDR1 and CDR2 sequences are MNHNS and SASEGT. The CDR3 sequence: CASSEPGTAGEQFF. For the CDR3, the DNA is TGTGCCAGCAGTGAGCCGGGGACCGCGGGAGAGCAGTTCTTC.

This chain's CDR3 is CASSLSRTGELFF. CDR3 DNA sequence: TGTGCCAGCAGTTTATCGCGCACCGGGGAGCTGTTTTTT. The chain carries TRBV27 and TRBJ2-2; D is unclear. The V end lost 0 bases, the J end lost 4 bases, and 3 bases lay between the germline ends. This CDR3 contains 13 residues. CDR1 is MNHEY and CDR2 is SMNVEV in the germline V gene (reference sequence).

J is TRBJ1-2 and V is TRBV9, with a tentative D call TRBD1 (6 bases). The CDR3 is 19 residues long. V lost 3 bases and J lost 5, with 29 bases in between. In germline, CDR1 is SGDLS, CDR2 YYNGEE. The CDR3 DNA follows: TGTGCCAGCAGCGCACAAATATCCGTTGAAACAGGGACCCCTTATGGCTACACCTTC. Amino acid sequence: CASSAQISVETGTPYGYTF. Combining the CDR3 with reference TRBV9 and TRBJ1-2 gives the whole variable domain DSGVTQTPKHLITATGQRVTLRCSPRSGDLSVYWYQQSLDQGLQFLIQYYNGEERAKGNILERFSAQQFPDLHSELNLSSLELGDSALYFCASSAQISVETGTPYGYTFGSGTRLTVV.

This clone appeared once. The rearrangement links TRBV28 to TRBJ2-3, with D maybe TRBD1 (5 bases). The CDR3 runs to 15 residues. The germline CDR1 and CDR2 sequences are MDHEN and SYDVKM. The V and J ends lost 1 base and 2 bases respectively, with 10 bases between them. CDR3 DNA sequence: TGTGCCAGCAGTTTATTTAGGGGCCCCACAGATACGCAGTATTTT. Its translation is CASSLFRGPTDTQYF.

The rearrangement uses TRBV7-8 and TRBJ1-2; TRBD1 agrees at 7 bases. The CDR3 consists of 14 residues. V was clipped by 1 base and J by 7 bases; unmatched bases: 6. Germline V gene sequence: CDR1 SGHVS, CDR2 FQNEAQ. This chain's CDR3 is CASSLGQGGFGYTF. The CDR3 DNA follows: TGTGCCAGCAGCTTAGGACAGGGAGGTTTTGGCTACACCTTC.

V gene TRBV11-2 combines with J gene TRBJ2-3, with a weak D call TRBD1 (5 bases). The CDR3 extends over 19 amino acids. Germline CDR1 is SGHAT and CDR2 is FQNNGV. V lost 6 bases and J 1 base, leaving 26 bases between the germline ends. CDR3 bases: TGTGCCAGCAGTCTCAAATTGCGTGGCAGGGCCAGGGGCACAGATACGCAGTATTTT. Translated: CASSLKLRGRARGTDTQYF. The full variable domain, rest sourced from reference TRBV11-2 and TRBJ2-3, is EAGVAQSPRYKIIEKRQSVAFWCNPISGHATLYWYQQILGQGPKLLIQFQNNGVVDDSQLPKDRFSAERLKGVDSTLKIQPAKLEDSAVYLCASSLKLRGRARGTDTQYFGPGTRLTVL.

This sequence joins TRBV27 and TRBJ2-7; 11 bases fit TRBD1. Trimming took 3 bases from V and 7 from J; bases not matched to a gene: 8. This CDR3 contains 15 residues. Per the germline V gene, CDR1 is MNHEY and CDR2 is SMNVEV (reference sequence). CDR3 DNA: TGTGCCAGCAGTTTCCTCGGACAGGGGGCGTCTGAGCAGTACTTC. It yields the protein CASSFLGQGASEQYF.

The chain joins TRBV27 to TRBJ2-1; no reliable D call. The CDR3 extends over 11 amino acids. Germline loops: CDR1 MNHEY, CDR2 SMNVEV (reference sequence). The ends were cut back, 11 bases at V and 0 bases at J, with 5 bases in the middle. CDR3 sequence: CAVSSYNEQFF. The CDR3 DNA is TGTGCCGTTAGCTCCTACAATGAGCAGTTCTTC.

J is TRBJ2-3 and V is TRBV9, with 8 bases that match TRBD2. This CDR3 contains 15 residues. J lost 6 bases, V lost 4 bases, and 10 bases had no gene match. Germline-derived CDR1 and CDR2 are SGDLS and YYNGEE. CDR3 in DNA: TGTGCCAGCAGCCCCAGCGGGGGCCCGCCCGATACGCAGTATTTT. Residues: CASSPSGGPPDTQYF.

The chain combines TRBV6-5 with TRBJ1-1; TRBD1 agrees at 7 bases. This CDR3 comprises 13 residues. With 4 bases clipped from V and 3 bases from J, the junction kept 2 bases outside the gene matches. The germline V gene has CDR1 MNHEY and CDR2 SVGAGI. DNA for the CDR3: TGTGCCAGCAGTTTCGGGACAGACACTGAAGCTTTCTTT. Its translation is CASSFGTDTEAFF.

V is TRBV7-9 and J is TRBJ2-7; 9 nucleotides align to TRBD1. The CDR3 has 16 amino acids. Germline V gene lookup returns CDR1 SEHNR and CDR2 FQNEAQ (reference sequence). V lost 3 bases, J lost 2 bases, and 8 bases stayed unmatched. The CDR3 sequence: CASSLLGQGNTYEQYF. The CDR3 coding sequence is TGTGCCAGCAGCTTGTTGGGACAGGGTAACACCTACGAGCAGTACTTC.